Listed below are T cell receptor beta chains from one sample, sequenced in a study of blood T cells in healthy people across ages. Using its own MiXCR run on the 5' RACE reads, TCRdb lists one record per CDR3 protein. The sample comprises some 1.5 million distinct CDR3 sequences, approximately 43% of which are singletons, and approximately 4% rests with the top ten. What was sequenced was blood. These receptors originate from a woman aged 18-29 years in good health. CDR3s include the opening cysteine and the closing phenylalanine or tryptophan. A D gene is named only where the DNA matches it firmly.

j_call d_call v_call cdr3_aa
TRBJ2-1 TRBD2 TRBV28 CASRLGLAGYNEQFF
TRBJ2-3 TRBD2 TRBV20-1 CSARTLAGGSDTQYF
TRBJ1-1 - TRBV20-1 CSAARQNTEAFF
TRBJ2-4 TRBD1 TRBV6-2/TRBV6-3 CASSYRRDREIVAKNIQYF
TRBJ2-1 - TRBV12-5 CASGTFATPIPRNEQFF
TRBJ2-1 - TRBV15 CATSRVRRLVMFYNEQFF
TRBJ2-5 - TRBV7-9 CASSPGQSVETQYF
TRBJ1-6 - TRBV20-1 CSARDKITYNSPLHF
TRBJ1-1 - TRBV29-1 CSVIPRGTSTEAFF
TRBJ2-2 TRBD1 TRBV12-3/TRBV12-4 CASSRQGVAGELFF
TRBJ2-3 - TRBV10-3 CAISETGGTDTQYF